This record concerns one T cell receptor beta chain sequence. The V gene's germline CDR1 is SGHAT and CDR2 FQDESV (reference sequence). Trimming cost V 4 bases and J 6 bases, with 11 bases left between them. The length of the CDR3 is 13 residues. This specimen comes from a study of yellow fever vaccine responses in identical twins. Using its own MiXCR run on the RT-PCR reads, TCRdb lists one record per CDR3 protein. The sample has roughly 3,200 distinct CDR3 sequences, roughly 80% seen once. The clonotype was recovered from a woman between 18 and 30 years old who received the yellow fever vaccine. The sequencing used T cells from blood (PBMCs), unsorted or a sorted subset (not recorded which), collected before or after yellow fever vaccination (not recorded which). The V gene is TRBV11-1, the J gene TRBJ2-3; D remains unclear. The CDR3 loop reads CASSSTAGDTQYF. The CDR3, as DNA: TGTGCCAGCAGCTCTACAGCAGGCGATACGCAGTATTTT. The full variable domain, its missing parts supplied by reference TRBV11-1 and TRBJ2-3, is EAEVAQSPRYKITEKSQAVAFWCDPISGHATLYWYRQILGQGPELLVQFQDESVVDDSQLPKDRFSAERLKGVDSTLKIQPAELGDSAMYLCASSSTAGDTQYFGPGTRLTVL.